Shown below are 25 T cell receptor beta chains from a single sample sequenced in a study of blood T cell repertoires in COVID-19 (dated by TCRdb to the early 2020s). Receptor libraries were prepared by the immunoSEQ multiplex PCR assay. TCRdb re-hosts the immuneACCESS table, in-frame sequences only. Its copies lack some clones; in the studies checked, an unresolved V gene accounts for under half of them, and the cause for the rest is not known. The sample data list under 200,000 clones, and around 85% of these were observed just once. 6.5% to 9.5% of the sample is in the top ten clones. Sequencing used peripheral blood. The origin of the receptors is a woman older than 75 with COVID-19, enrolled during active disease.

The chain is built from TRBV24-1 and TRBJ1-5; possibly TRBD1 for D (5 bases). With 2 bases removed from V and 3 bases from J, the gap between germline ends came to 10 bases. There are 15 residues in the CDR3. The germline V gene has CDR1 KGHDR and CDR2 SFDVKD. The DNA of the CDR3 is TGTGCCACCAGTGATTCCAGGGTACCCAATCAGCCCCAGCATTTT. It codes for CATSDSRVPNQPQHF.

This rearrangement joins TRBV7-2 to TRBJ2-3, with TRBD2 as a possible D gene (6 bases). Germline V CDR1 and CDR2: SGHTA, FQGNSA. Trimming shortened V by 5 bases and J by 2 bases, and 11 bases separated the two germline ends. CDR3 length: 14 amino acids. CDR3 in amino acids: CASSQGLPTDTQYF. CDR3 coding DNA: TGTGCCAGCAGCCAGGGACTGCCCACAGATACGCAGTATTTT.

The chain links TRBV18 to TRBJ2-7, with D uncertain. Trimming stripped 3 bases from V and 3 bases from J, with 9 bases between. CDR1 KGHSH and CDR2 LQKENI come from the germline V gene. The CDR3 has 13 amino acids. DNA of the CDR3: TGTGCCAGCTCACCTACAGAGTACTACGAGCAGTACTTC. Amino acid sequence: CASSPTEYYEQYF.

The CDR3 DNA sequence: TGTGCCAGCAGCCGGACTAGCGGGAGTACCCAGTACTTC. Residues: CASSRTSGSTQYF. The rearrangement joins TRBV3-1 (or the pseudogene TRBV3-2) to TRBJ2-5, with 13 bases identical to TRBD2. CDR3 length: 13 residues. The V gene end was trimmed by 4 bases and the J gene end by 8 bases; junction bases not matched to a gene: 1. Germline CDR1 is LGHDT and CDR2 is YNNKEL (reference sequence).

This clone has more than one count but fewer than ten. The rearrangement joins TRBV9 to TRBJ1-6; a weak D match, TRBD1 (5 bases). The V end lost 3 bases, the J end lost 9 bases, and 16 bases lay between the germline ends. CDR1 and CDR2 from the germline V gene are SGDLS and YYNGEE. The CDR3 runs to 15 residues. CDR3 nucleotide sequence: TGTGCCAGCAGCGGAAAGCAGGGAGGTGGTTCACCCCTCCACTTT. It specifies CASSGKQGGGSPLHF. Together with reference TRBV9 and TRBJ1-6, the CDR3 gives the full variable domain: DSGVTQTPKHLITATGQRVTLRCSPRSGDLSVYWYQQSLDQGLQFLIQYYNGEERAKGNILERFSAQQFPDLHSELNLSSLELGDSALYFCASSGKQGGGSPLHFGNGTRLTVT.

This clone was seen a single time. V is TRBV19 and J is TRBJ2-7; 8 bases align to TRBD1. Germline-derived CDR1 and CDR2 are LNHDA and SQIVND (reference sequence). The CDR3 totals 15 residues. V was clipped by 6 bases and J by 3 bases; unmatched bases: 10. CDR3 loop: CASSGRQGRFYEQYF. For the CDR3, the DNA is TGTGCCAGTAGCGGCAGACAGGGGAGGTTCTACGAGCAGTACTTC.

V is TRBV3-1 (or the pseudogene TRBV3-2) and J is TRBJ2-5, with TRBD2 identical over 11 bases. J was trimmed by 4 bases and V by 1 base; bases with no gene match: 8. This CDR3 comprises 17 residues. From germline, CDR1 is LGHDT and CDR2 YNNKEL (reference sequence). CDR3 in amino acids: CASSQARLAGPRETQYF. The CDR3 DNA sequence: TGTGCCAGCAGCCAAGCCAGACTAGCGGGACCCAGAGAGACCCAGTACTTC.

To note about this clone: Relative to the germline gene, one junction end is altered; a read error may explain this. Distinct nucleotide sequences in the sample also encode this CDR3. The rearrangement links TRBV6-1 to TRBJ2-5; D not resolved. Per the germline V gene, CDR1 is MNHNS and CDR2 is SASEGT. This CDR3 is built from 12 residues. The CDR3 loop is CASSETWETQYF. The DNA of the CDR3 is TGCGCCAGCAGTGAGACTTGGGAGACCCAGTACTTC.

This chain joins TRBV5-4 and TRBJ2-1; no clear D. Germline loops: CDR1 SGHNT, CDR2 YYREEE (reference sequence). This CDR3 is built from 15 residues. Deletions cut 4 bases from V and 2 bases from J, with 13 bases between. The CDR3 region has the DNA TGTGCCAGCAGCGGTCGAGAGGCCCCCTACAATGAGCAGTTCTTC. Its translation is CASSGREAPYNEQFF.

The chain is built from TRBV3-1 (or the pseudogene TRBV3-2) and TRBJ2-1, with 11 positions matching TRBD2. Germline-derived CDR1 and CDR2 are LGHDT and YNNKEL (reference sequence). J was trimmed by 3 bases and V by 4 bases; bases with no gene match: 26. The CDR3 contains 23 residues. Written as DNA, the CDR3 is TGTGCCAGCAGCCGTACCAAGGGGGGGATGGGGACTAGCGGAAACCGGAACTACAATGAGCAGTTCTTC. It specifies CASSRTKGGMGTSGNRNYNEQFF.

The V call is TRBV5-1, the J call TRBJ2-6, with 11 bases aligning to TRBD1. V lost 0 bases to trimming and J lost 0 bases; unmatched junction nucleotides: 2. The CDR3 runs to 18 residues. The germline gives CDR1 SGHRS, CDR2 YFSETQ. The CDR3 nucleotides are TGCGCCAGCAGCTTGGCCGGGACAGGGGGCTCTGGGGCCAACGTCCTGACTTTC. It yields the protein CASSLAGTGGSGANVLTF.

This clone has a single count. The rearrangement joins TRBV21-1 to TRBJ2-2; TRBD2 was called by the table and not checked on the DNA. TRBV21-1 represents a pseudogene. This CDR3 contains 13 residues. The CDR3 protein is CASSSKSTGELFF. DNA for the CDR3: TGTGCCAGCAGCAGTAAATCGACCGGGGAGCTGTTTTTT.

The gene calls are TRBV6-2 or TRBV6-3 and TRBJ2-5, with 9 nucleotides matching TRBD2. The germline CDR1 and CDR2 sequences are MNHEY and SVGEGT. With 0 bases clipped from V and 0 bases from J, the junction kept 5 bases outside the gene matches. CDR3 length: 17 amino acids. The CDR3 DNA reads TGTGCCAGCAGTTACTCGGGGTCTAGCGGGAACCAAGAGACCCAGTACTTC. Residues: CASSYSGSSGNQETQYF.

The V call is TRBV10-3, the J call TRBJ2-1; the match to TRBD2 covers 10 bases. Germline CDR1 is ENHRY and CDR2 is SYGVKD. Trimming removed 3 bases from V and 4 bases from J; junction bases left unmatched: 6. CDR3 length equals 16 residues. As DNA, the CDR3 is TGTGCCATCAGTGACGGGCTAGCGGGGGATTACAATGAGCAGTTCTTC. This codes for CAISDGLAGDYNEQFF.

The V and J genes are TRBV7-9 and TRBJ1-5, with D unresolved. Trimming took 1 base from V and 7 from J, leaving 11 bases between them. CDR1 SEHNR and CDR2 FQNEAQ come from the germline V gene (reference sequence). The CDR3 is 14 residues long. CDR3 nucleotides: TGTGCCAGCAGCTTAGACGTAACGGGGCAGCCCCAGCATTTT. It specifies CASSLDVTGQPQHF.

The chain combines TRBV2 with TRBJ1-5; no reliable D call. Trimming removed 3 bases at V and 3 bases at J, with 9 bases between. Germline CDR1 is SNHLY and CDR2 is FYNNEI. The CDR3 is 14 amino acids. CDR3: CASSDELLNQPQHF. As DNA, the CDR3 is TGTGCCAGCAGTGACGAACTTCTCAATCAGCCCCAGCATTTT. Drawing the rest from reference TRBV2 and TRBJ1-5, the complete variable domain is EPEVTQTPSHQVTQMGQEVILRCVPISNHLYFYWYRQILGQKVEFLVSFYNNEISEKSEIFDDQFSVERPDGSNFTLKIRSTKLEDSAMYFCASSDELLNQPQHFGDGTRLSIL.

The chain combines TRBV21-1 with TRBJ1-1. TRBV21-1 is noted as a pseudogene. The CDR3 runs 13 residues. This chain's CDR3 is CASSPRGEPEAFF. CDR3 sequence (DNA): TGTGCCAGCAGCCCTCGGGGGGAGCCTGAAGCTTTCTTT.

The CDR3 sequence is CASGTGPSYEQYF. The CDR3 nucleotides read TGTGCCAGTGGGACAGGGCCATCCTACGAGCAGTACTTC. The chain is built from TRBV27 and TRBJ2-7; 9 nucleotides agree with TRBD1. From germline, CDR1 is MNHEY and CDR2 SMNVEV (reference sequence). This CDR3 region has 13 residues. J was trimmed by 1 base and V by 9 bases; bases with no gene match: 4.

J is TRBJ2-7 and V is TRBV6-6; a possible D gene is TRBD2 (6 bases). V lost 0 bases and J lost 0, with 9 bases in between. Germline assignment: CDR1 MNHNY and CDR2 SVGAGI (reference sequence). CDR3 length equals 15 residues. CDR3 sequence reads: CASSYSAGSSYEQYF. CDR3 DNA: TGTGCCAGCAGTTACTCTGCCGGGAGCTCCTACGAGCAGTACTTC.

Worth noting for this clone: The same CDR3 also results from other DNA sequences found in this sample. The V call is TRBV6-5, the J call TRBJ1-1; 7 bases map to TRBD1. Trimming took 6 bases from V and 0 from J; bases not matched to a gene: 4. Germline CDR1 reads MNHEY; CDR2 reads SVGAGI. The CDR3 runs 14 residues. The CDR3 is CASRGQGVNTEAFF. The CDR3 nucleotides read TGTGCCAGCAGAGGGCAGGGGGTGAACACTGAAGCTTTCTTT.

V and J are TRBV9 and TRBJ1-4; tentatively, D is TRBD1 (6 bases). Germline CDR1 reads SGDLS; CDR2 reads YYNGEE. With 0 bases removed from V and 8 bases from J, the gap between germline ends came to 14 bases. CDR3 size: 15 residues. The CDR3 nucleotides read TGTGCCAGCAGCGTAGCTGAGGGGGTCGCGGAAAAACTGTTTTTT. Protein sequence: CASSVAEGVAEKLFF.

V is TRBV5-1 and J is TRBJ2-7; no clear D gene. Germline loops: CDR1 SGHRS, CDR2 YFSETQ. Trimming shortened V by 4 bases and J by 7 bases, and 15 bases separated the two germline ends. The CDR3 is 13 amino acids. Here the CDR3 reads CASSPIEVREQYF. The DNA for the CDR3 is TGCGCCAGCAGCCCTATCGAGGTCCGGGAGCAGTACTTC.

The chain carries TRBV5-4 and TRBJ2-1; 9 nucleotides match TRBD2. J gave up 9 bases and V 2 bases, and 15 bases lay outside the gene matches. This CDR3 is 17 amino acids long. Germline V gene data show CDR1 as SGHNT and CDR2 as YYREEE (reference sequence). CDR3 protein: CASSFKLAGGKGSEQFF. In nucleotides, the CDR3 is TGTGCCAGCAGCTTTAAACTAGCGGGTGGGAAGGGGAGTGAGCAGTTCTTC.

The chain recombines TRBV5-5 with TRBJ2-7, with 8 nucleotides matching TRBD2. This CDR3 is 16 amino acids long. Germline V gene sequence: CDR1 SGHKS, CDR2 YYEKEE (reference sequence). Trimming removed 3 bases from V and 3 bases from J; junction bases left unmatched: 11. As DNA, the CDR3 is TGTGCCAGCAGCTCGGTTCGGGGGGGCGCTATCTACGAGCAGTACTTC. Its translation: CASSSVRGGAIYEQYF.

The rearrangement uses TRBV29-1 and TRBJ2-7, with a possible D match to TRBD1 (5 bases). Germline V lookup: CDR1 SQVTM, CDR2 ANQGSEA. The V end was cut by 6 bases, the J end by 2 bases, with 17 bases between. This CDR3 is 14 amino acids long. The CDR3 region is CSVGHPQGTYEQYF. In nucleotides, the CDR3 is TGCAGCGTCGGACATCCCCAGGGAACCTACGAGCAGTACTTC.